This T cell receptor beta chain was recorded in a study of T cell responses to AZD1222 COVID-19 vaccine. The germline V gene has CDR1 SEHNR and CDR2 FQNEAQ (reference sequence). The CDR3 is made up of 11 amino acids. V dropped 3 bases and J dropped 7 bases, with 7 bases sitting between them. The protocol was immunoSEQ multiplex PCR, while the TCRdb copy is restricted to in-frame clones and leaves out a portion. Here the sample spans some 120,000 clones, roughly 89% being singletons. Findings and limits, study-wide: The peak T cell response came first, and repertoires were sampled only after it. AZD1222 recipients seropositive at baseline numbered only five or six.

As regards this clone: Its antigen is currently unknown.

The receptor's source is an adult in good health. The chain is built from TRBV7-9 and TRBJ2-7; D may correspond to TRBD1 or TRBD2 (5 bases each). Material: peripheral blood, obtained on day 0 of MenACWY control vaccination. For the CDR3, the DNA is TGTGCCAGCAGCTTCGAGGGGGAGCAGTACTTC. Its protein product is CASSFEGEQYF.